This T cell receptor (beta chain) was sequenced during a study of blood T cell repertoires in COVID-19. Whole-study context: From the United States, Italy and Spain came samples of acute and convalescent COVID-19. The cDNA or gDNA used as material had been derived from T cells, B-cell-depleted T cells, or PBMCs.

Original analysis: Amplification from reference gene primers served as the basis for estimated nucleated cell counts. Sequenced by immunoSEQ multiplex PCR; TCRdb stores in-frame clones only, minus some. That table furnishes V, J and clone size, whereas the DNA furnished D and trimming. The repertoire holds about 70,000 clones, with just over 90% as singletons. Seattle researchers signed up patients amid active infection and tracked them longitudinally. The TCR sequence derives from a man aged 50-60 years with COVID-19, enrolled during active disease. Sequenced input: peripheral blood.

This CDR3 is CASSISAARGIGAFF. CDR3 nucleotide sequence: TGTGCCAGTAGTATATCTGCAGCCAGGGGGATCGGAGCTTTCTTT. The V call is TRBV19, the J call TRBJ1-1; 7 bases line up with TRBD1. The CDR3 sequence is 15 residues long. Germline V gives CDR1 LNHDA, CDR2 SQIVND (reference sequence). Germline trimming cut 2 bases from V and 10 bases from J; bases unmatched to any gene: 13.